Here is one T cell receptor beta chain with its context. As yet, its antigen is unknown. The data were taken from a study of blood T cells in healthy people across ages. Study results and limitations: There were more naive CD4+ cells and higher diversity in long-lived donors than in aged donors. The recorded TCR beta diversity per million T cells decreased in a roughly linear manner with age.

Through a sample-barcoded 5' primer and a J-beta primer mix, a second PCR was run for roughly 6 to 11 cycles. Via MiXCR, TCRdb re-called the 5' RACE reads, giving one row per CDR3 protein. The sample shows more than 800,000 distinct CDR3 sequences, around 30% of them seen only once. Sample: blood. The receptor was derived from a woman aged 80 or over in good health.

DNA for the CDR3: TGTGCCAGCAGCTTAGGGGGGACTAGCGGGCTCTTCGGACCTGTATACGAGCAGTACTTC. Translation gives CASSLGGTSGLFGPVYEQYF. The rearrangement links TRBV7-4 to TRBJ2-7; 12 positions match TRBD2. Germline V gene lookup returns CDR1 SGHVT and CDR2 SQSDAQ. CDR3 length: 20 residues. V shed 1 base and J 4 bases; nucleotides not matched to a gene: 17.